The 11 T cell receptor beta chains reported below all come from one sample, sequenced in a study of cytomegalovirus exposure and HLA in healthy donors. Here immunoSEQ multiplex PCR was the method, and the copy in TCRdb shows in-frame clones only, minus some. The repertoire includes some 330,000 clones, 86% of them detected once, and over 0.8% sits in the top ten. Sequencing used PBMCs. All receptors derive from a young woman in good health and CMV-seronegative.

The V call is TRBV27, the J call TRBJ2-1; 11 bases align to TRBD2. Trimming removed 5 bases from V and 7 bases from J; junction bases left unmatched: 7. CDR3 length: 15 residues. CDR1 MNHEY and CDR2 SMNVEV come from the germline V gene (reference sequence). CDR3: CASSIAGGPLNEQFF. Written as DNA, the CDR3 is TGTGCCAGCAGTATAGCGGGAGGGCCTTTGAATGAGCAGTTCTTC.

The CDR3 is CASSEQGLDTDTQYF. Written as DNA, the CDR3 is TGTGCCAGCAGTGAGCAAGGACTAGACACAGATACGCAGTATTTT. The chain is built from TRBV25-1 and TRBJ2-3; 7 bases align to TRBD2. The germline gives CDR1 MGHDK, CDR2 SYGVNS. The junction had 5 bases not matched to a gene; V was cut back by 3 bases and J by 2 bases. This CDR3 contains 15 residues.

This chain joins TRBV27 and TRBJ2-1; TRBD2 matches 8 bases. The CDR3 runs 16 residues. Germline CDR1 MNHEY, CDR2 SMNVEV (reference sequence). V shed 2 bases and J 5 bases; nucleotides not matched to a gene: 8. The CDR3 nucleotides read TGTGCCAGCAGTTTACCGGGAGGGGGGCCCGACAATGAGCAGTTCTTC. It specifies CASSLPGGGPDNEQFF.

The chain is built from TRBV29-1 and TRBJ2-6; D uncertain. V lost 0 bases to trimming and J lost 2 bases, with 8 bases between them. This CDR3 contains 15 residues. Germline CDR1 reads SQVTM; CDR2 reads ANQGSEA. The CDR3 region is CSVEEFEAGANVLTF. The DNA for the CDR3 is TGCAGCGTTGAAGAGTTTGAGGCTGGGGCCAACGTCCTGACTTTC.

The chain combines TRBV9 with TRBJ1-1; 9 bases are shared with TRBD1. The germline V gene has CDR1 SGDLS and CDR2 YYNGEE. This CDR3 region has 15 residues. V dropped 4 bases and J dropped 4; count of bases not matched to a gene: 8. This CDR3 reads CASSSAQGAGTEAFF. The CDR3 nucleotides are TGTGCCAGCAGCTCGGCACAGGGGGCAGGCACTGAAGCTTTCTTT.

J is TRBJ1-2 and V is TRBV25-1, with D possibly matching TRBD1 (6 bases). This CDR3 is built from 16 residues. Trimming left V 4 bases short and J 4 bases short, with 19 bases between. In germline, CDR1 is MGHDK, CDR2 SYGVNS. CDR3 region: CASSAAGTWYGYGYTF. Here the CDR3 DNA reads TGTGCCAGCAGTGCAGCCGGGACATGGTATGGCTATGGCTACACCTTC.

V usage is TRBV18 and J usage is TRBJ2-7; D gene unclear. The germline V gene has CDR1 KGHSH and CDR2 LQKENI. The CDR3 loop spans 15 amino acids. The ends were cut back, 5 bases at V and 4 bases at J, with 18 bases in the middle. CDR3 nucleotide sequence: TGTGCCAGCTCAATGATCGCTAGTCTCCAATACGAGCAGTACTTC. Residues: CASSMIASLQYEQYF.

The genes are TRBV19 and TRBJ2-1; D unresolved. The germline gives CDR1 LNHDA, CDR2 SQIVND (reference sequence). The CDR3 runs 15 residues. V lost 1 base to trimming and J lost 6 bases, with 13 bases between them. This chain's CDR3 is CASSIATASFNEQFF. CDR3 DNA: TGTGCCAGTAGTATAGCAACGGCTAGTTTCAATGAGCAGTTCTTC. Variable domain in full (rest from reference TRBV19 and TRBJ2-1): DGGITQSPKYLFRKEGQNVTLSCEQNLNHDAMYWYRQDPGQGLRLIYYSQIVNDFQKGDIAEGYSVSREKKESFPLTVTSAQKNPTAFYLCASSIATASFNEQFFGPGTRLTVL.

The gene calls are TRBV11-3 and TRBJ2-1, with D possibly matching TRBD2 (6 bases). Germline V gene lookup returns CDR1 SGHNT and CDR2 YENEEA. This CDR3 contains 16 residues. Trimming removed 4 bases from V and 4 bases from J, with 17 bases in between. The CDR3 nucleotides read TGTGCCAGCAGCTCTAGGGCGTCTAGCGTGTACAATGAGCAGTTCTTC. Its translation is CASSSRASSVYNEQFF.

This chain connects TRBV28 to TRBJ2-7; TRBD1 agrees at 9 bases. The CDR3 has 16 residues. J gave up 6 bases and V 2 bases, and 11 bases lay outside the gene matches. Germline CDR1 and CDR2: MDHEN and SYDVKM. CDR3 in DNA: TGTGCCAGCAGTTTAGGGCCAGGACAGGGGACGGGCGAGCAGTACTTC. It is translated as CASSLGPGQGTGEQYF.

CDR3 nucleotides: TGTGCCAGCAGCTCCCCCTGGGGGGGGGAGACCCAGTACTTC. As protein: CASSSPWGGETQYF. The chain combines TRBV7-3 with TRBJ2-5; TRBD2 agrees at 7 bases. The germline V gene encodes CDR1 SGHTA and CDR2 FQGTGA. V lost 4 bases and J lost 5; bases outside the gene matches: 7. CDR3 length: 14 residues.